The clone carrying this T cell receptor (beta chain) turned up a few times. The antigen is undetermined. The authors ran a second PCR of roughly 6 to 11 cycles using a sample-barcoded 5' primer and a J-beta primer mix. TCRdb independently ran MiXCR on the 5' RACE reads; one entry per CDR3 protein. The data contain over a million distinct CDR3 sequences, approximately 25% of them singletons. This entry belongs to a study of blood T cells in healthy people across ages. General observations from the study: Age brought a roughly linear fall in TCR beta diversity measured per million T cells.

V gave up 6 bases and J gave up 0 bases, with 9 bases separating them. The germline V gene encodes CDR1 MNHEY and CDR2 SVGEGT. The CDR3 length is 14 residues. The sample was also linked to a second study, of T cells of mothers and their children.

The chain joins TRBV6-2 or TRBV6-3 to TRBJ1-3; D remains unclear. Sequenced: blood. The sequence was obtained from a girl between 2 and 10 years old in good health. CDR3 nucleotide sequence: TGTGCCAGCAGCAACAGCAACTCTGGAAACACCATATATTTT. Amino acid sequence: CASSNSNSGNTIYF.